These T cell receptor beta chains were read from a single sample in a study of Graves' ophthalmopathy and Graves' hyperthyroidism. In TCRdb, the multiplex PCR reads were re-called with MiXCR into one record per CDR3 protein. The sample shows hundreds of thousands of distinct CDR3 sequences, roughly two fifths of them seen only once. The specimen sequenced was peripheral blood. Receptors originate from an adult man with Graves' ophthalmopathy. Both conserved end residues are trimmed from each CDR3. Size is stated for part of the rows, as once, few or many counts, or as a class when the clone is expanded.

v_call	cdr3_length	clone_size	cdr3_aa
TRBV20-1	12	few	SASPSVPAGELF
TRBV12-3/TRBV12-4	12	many	ASSSGPEGSPLH
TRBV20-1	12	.	SARVSDRIYGYT
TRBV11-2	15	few	ASSQSLRISGNQPQH
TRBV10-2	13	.	ASRVAGLNTGELF
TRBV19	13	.	ASSMMGLNNSPLH
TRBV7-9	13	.	ASNPSRVVGNTIY
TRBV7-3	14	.	ASSPYPPPGGHGYT
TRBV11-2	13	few	ASSFFLAGNTEAF
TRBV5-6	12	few	ASSLEGVWTEAF
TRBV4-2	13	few	ASSQGGAFNQPQH